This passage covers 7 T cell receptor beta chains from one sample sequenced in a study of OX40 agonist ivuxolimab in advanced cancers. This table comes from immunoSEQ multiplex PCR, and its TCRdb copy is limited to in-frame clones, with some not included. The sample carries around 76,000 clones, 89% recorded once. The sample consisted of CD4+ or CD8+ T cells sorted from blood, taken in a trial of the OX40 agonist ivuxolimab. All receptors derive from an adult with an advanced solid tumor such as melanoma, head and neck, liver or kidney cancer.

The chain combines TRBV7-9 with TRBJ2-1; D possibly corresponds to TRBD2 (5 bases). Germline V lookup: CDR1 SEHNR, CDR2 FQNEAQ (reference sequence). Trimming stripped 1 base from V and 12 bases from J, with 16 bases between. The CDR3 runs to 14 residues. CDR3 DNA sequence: TGTGCCAGCAGCTTAGGCCTGCCGGGAATAACGCAGTTCTTC. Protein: CASSLGLPGITQFF.

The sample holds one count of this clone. The CDR3 spells CASSDRVLNTGELFF. For the CDR3, the DNA is TGCGCCAGCAGTGACAGGGTTCTGAACACCGGGGAGCTGTTTTTT. The chain combines TRBV10-2 with TRBJ2-2; possibly TRBD1 for D (5 bases). Trimming shortened V by 3 bases and J by 1 base, and 9 bases separated the two germline ends. The CDR3 spans 15 residues. The V gene's germline CDR1 is WSHSY and CDR2 SAAADI.

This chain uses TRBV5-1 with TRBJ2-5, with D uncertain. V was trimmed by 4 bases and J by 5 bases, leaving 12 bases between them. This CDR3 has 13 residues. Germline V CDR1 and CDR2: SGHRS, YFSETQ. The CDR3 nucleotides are TGCGCCAGCAGCGGGCTGGTTGAGGAGACCCAGTACTTC. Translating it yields CASSGLVEETQYF.

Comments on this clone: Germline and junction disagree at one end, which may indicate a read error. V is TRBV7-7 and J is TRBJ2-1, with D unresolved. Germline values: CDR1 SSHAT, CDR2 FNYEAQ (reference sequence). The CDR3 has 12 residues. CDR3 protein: CASIPPWVEQFF. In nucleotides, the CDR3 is TGTGCTAGCATCCCTCCCTGGGTCGAGCAGTTCTTC.

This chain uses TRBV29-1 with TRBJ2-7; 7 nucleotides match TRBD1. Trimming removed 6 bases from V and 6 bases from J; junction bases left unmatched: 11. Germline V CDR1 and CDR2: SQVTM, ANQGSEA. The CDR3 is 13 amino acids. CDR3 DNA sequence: TGCAGCGTGGACCCAGGGGGTTGGGGCGAGCAGTACTTC. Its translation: CSVDPGGWGEQYF.

In nucleotides, the CDR3 is TGTGCCATCAGTGGGTTATTGAACACTGAAGCTTTCTTT. Translated: CAISGLLNTEAFF. The chain couples TRBV10-3 to TRBJ1-1; the D is unclear. The CDR3 runs to 13 residues. V was cut by 4 bases and J by 0 bases, with 6 bases left in between. Looked up from germline, CDR1 is ENHRY and CDR2 is SYGVKD.

The CDR3 loop reads CASSKDGAPFYGYTF. The CDR3, as DNA: TGTGCCAGCAGCAAAGACGGGGCACCCTTCTATGGCTACACCTTC. This rearrangement joins TRBV21-1 to TRBJ1-2. TRBV21-1 is flagged as a pseudogene. The CDR3 length is 15 residues.